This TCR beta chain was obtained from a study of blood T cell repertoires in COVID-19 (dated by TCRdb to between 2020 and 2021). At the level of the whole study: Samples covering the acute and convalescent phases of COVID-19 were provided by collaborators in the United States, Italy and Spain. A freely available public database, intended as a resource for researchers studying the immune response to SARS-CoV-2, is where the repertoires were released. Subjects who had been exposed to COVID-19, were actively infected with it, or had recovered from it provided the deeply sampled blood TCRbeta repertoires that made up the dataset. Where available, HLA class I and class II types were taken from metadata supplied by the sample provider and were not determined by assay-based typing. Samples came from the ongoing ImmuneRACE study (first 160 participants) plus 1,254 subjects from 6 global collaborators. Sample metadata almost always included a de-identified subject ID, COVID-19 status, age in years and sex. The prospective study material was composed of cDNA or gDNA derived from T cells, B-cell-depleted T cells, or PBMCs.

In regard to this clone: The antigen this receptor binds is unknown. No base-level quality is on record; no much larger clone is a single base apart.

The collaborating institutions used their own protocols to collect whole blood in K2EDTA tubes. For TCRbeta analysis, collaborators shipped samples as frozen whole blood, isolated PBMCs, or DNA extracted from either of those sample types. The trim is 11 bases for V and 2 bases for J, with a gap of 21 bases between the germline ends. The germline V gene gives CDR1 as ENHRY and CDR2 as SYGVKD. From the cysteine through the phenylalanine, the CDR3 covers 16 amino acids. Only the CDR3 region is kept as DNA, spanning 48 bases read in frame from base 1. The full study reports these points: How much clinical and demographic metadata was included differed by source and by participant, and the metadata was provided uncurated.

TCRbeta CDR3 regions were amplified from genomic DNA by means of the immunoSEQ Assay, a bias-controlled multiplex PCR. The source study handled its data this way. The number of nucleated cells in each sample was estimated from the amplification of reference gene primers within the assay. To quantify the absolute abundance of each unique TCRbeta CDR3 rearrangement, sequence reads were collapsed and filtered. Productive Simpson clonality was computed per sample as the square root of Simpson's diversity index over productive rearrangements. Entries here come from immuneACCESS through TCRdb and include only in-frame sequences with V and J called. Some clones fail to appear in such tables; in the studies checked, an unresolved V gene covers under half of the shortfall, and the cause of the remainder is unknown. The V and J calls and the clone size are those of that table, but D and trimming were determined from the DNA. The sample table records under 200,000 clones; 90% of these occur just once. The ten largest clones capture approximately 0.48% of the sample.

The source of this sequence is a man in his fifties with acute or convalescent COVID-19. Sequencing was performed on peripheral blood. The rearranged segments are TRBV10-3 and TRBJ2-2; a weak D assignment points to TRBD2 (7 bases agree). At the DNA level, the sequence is TGTGCCTCATGGGGTTTCGGGGGGCGCAACACCGGGGAGCTGTTTTTT. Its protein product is CASWGFGGRNTGELFF.